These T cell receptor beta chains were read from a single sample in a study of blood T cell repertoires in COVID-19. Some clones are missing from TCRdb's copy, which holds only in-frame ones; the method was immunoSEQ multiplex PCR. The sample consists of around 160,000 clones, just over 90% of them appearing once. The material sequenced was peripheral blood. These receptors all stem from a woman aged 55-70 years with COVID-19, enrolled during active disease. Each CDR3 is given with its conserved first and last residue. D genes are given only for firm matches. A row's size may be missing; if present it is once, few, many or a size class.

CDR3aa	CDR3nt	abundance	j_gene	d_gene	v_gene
CASSPGQGGTDTQYF	TGTGCCAGCTCACCAGGCCAGGGTGGGACAGATACGCAGTATTTT	NA	TRBJ2-3	NA	TRBV18
CASSLEVPHSYNSPLHF	TGTGCCAGCAGCTTGGAGGTCCCCCACTCCTATAATTCACCCCTCCACTTT	NA	TRBJ1-6	NA	TRBV7-9
CASSLAGGINYGYTF	TGTGCCAGCAGCTTGGCTGGGGGCATTAACTATGGCTACACCTTC	NA	TRBJ1-2	NA	TRBV5-6
CASSPRFQLGVRYNSPLHF	TGTGCCAGCAGTCCCCGTTTTCAGCTAGGGGTCCGGTATAATTCACCCCTCCACTTT	NA	TRBJ1-6	NA	TRBV27
CASSLEQSGGKLFF	TGTGCCAGCAGTTTAGAGCAATCCGGAGGAAAACTGTTTTTT	NA	TRBJ1-4	NA	TRBV28
CSARTDEAFF	TGCAGTGCTAGGACAGATGAAGCTTTCTTT	NA	TRBJ1-1	NA	TRBV20-1
CASSTGQGGEKLFF	TGCGCCAGCAGCACCGGACAGGGTGGTGAAAAACTGTTTTTT	NA	TRBJ1-4	TRBD1	TRBV5-1
CASRRGALYTGELFF	TGTGCCAGCAGGCGGGGGGCGTTGTACACCGGGGAGCTGTTTTTT	NA	TRBJ2-2	TRBD2	TRBV27
CASSQDLRGAYTEAFF	TGCGCCAGCAGCCAAGATTTGCGGGGGGCATACACTGAAGCTTTCTTT	NA	TRBJ1-1	NA	TRBV4-3
CASSRQGAETQYF	TGTGCCAGCAGTCGACAAGGCGCGGAGACCCAGTACTTC	NA	TRBJ2-5	NA	TRBV27
CASSIAGRAFYGYTF	TGTGCCAGTAGTATAGCGGGCAGGGCATTCTATGGCTACACCTTC	NA	TRBJ1-2	NA	TRBV19
CASSQVGAHTEAFF	TGCGCCAGCAGCCAAGTGGGGGCCCACACTGAAGCTTTCTTT	NA	TRBJ1-1	NA	TRBV4-3
CASSSTGFTEAFF	TGTGCCAGCAGTTCGACAGGGTTCACTGAAGCTTTCTTT	NA	TRBJ1-1	TRBD1	TRBV7-2
CASRLGRMNTEAFF	TGTGCCAGCAGACTAGGGAGGATGAACACTGAAGCTTTCTTT	once	TRBJ1-1	NA	TRBV27
CASSAGQGNTEAFF	TGTGCCAGCTCAGCGGGACAGGGGAACACTGAAGCTTTCTTT	NA	TRBJ1-1	TRBD1	TRBV18
CASSDPTGIRSGELFF	TGTGCCAGCAGTGATCCGACAGGGATTAGGTCCGGGGAGCTGTTTTTT	NA	TRBJ2-2	TRBD1	TRBV6-1
CASSLAASGGVGRNEQFF	TGTGCCAGCAGCTTAGCGGCTAGCGGGGGGGTAGGGCGGAATGAGCAGTTCTTC	few	TRBJ2-1	TRBD2	TRBV7-2
CASSPSRTGELFF	TGTGCCAGCAGTCCTTCCCGCACCGGGGAGCTGTTTTTT	NA	TRBJ2-2	NA	TRBV14
CASSRAGVPQETQYF	TGTGCCAGCAGCCGCGCCGGTGTGCCCCAAGAGACCCAGTACTTC	few	TRBJ2-5	NA	TRBV7-3
CSAKQGRKISEAFF	TGCAGCGCCAAACAGGGGCGAAAGATCAGTGAAGCTTTCTTT	NA	TRBJ1-1	TRBD1	TRBV29-1
CASSLDRYEQYF	TGTGCCAGCAGCTTGGACAGGTACGAGCAGTACTTC	few	TRBJ2-7	NA	TRBV5-6
CASSLRTGYGYTF	TGTGCCAGCAGTTTACGGACAGGCTATGGCTACACCTTC	NA	TRBJ1-2	TRBD1	TRBV27
CASSLVWIGGANEKLFF	TGTGCCAGCAGCTTAGTCTGGATAGGGGGGGCTAATGAAAAACTGTTTTTT	NA	TRBJ1-4	NA	TRBV7-2
CASSFQGFYGYTF	TGTGCCAGCAGTTTTCAGGGATTCTATGGCTACACCTTC	NA	TRBJ1-2	NA	TRBV6-2/TRBV6-3
CASSRTGPNYGYTF	TGTGCCAGCAGCCGGACAGGGCCTAACTATGGCTACACCTTC	NA	TRBJ1-2	TRBD1	TRBV7-2
CAWSRGSQNTGELFF	TGTGCCTGGAGTCGGGGTTCACAGAACACCGGGGAGCTGTTTTTT	NA	TRBJ2-2	NA	TRBV30
CASSLEARGTEAFF	TGCGCCAGCAGCTTGGAGGCCCGAGGCACTGAAGCTTTCTTT	once	TRBJ1-1	NA	TRBV5-1
CASSPGQGSFNQPQHF	TGTGCCAGCAGTCCGGGACAGGGGTCTTTCAATCAGCCCCAGCATTTT	NA	TRBJ1-5	TRBD1	TRBV6-6
CASSQGAGWKKLFF	TGCGCCAGCAGCCAAGGGGCAGGGTGGAAAAAACTGTTTTTT	NA	TRBJ1-4	NA	TRBV4-3
CSAQGSQPQHF	TGCAGTGCTCAGGGTTCTCAGCCCCAGCATTTT	NA	TRBJ1-5	NA	TRBV20-1
CASSEEGGTNSNQPQHF	TGTGCCAGCAGTGAAGAGGGAGGGACTAATAGCAATCAGCCCCAGCATTTT	NA	TRBJ1-5	NA	TRBV4-2
CASSLGGALADTQYF	TGTGCCAGCAGCTTAGGTGGGGCACTCGCAGATACGCAGTATTTT	NA	TRBJ2-3	NA	TRBV7-9
CASSSGRQGVRGNTIYF	TGTGCCAGCAGCAGCGGTCGACAGGGAGTTCGTGGAAACACCATATATTTT	NA	TRBJ1-3	TRBD1	TRBV9
CASTPGGDGYTF	TGTGCCAGTACCCCCGGGGGGGATGGCTACACCTTC	NA	TRBJ1-2	NA	TRBV19
CASSLDRADTEAFF	TGCGCCAGCAGTTTGGACAGGGCGGACACTGAAGCTTTCTTT	NA	TRBJ1-1	TRBD1	TRBV5-1
CAWSVTANYGYTF	TGTGCCTGGAGTGTCACGGCTAACTATGGCTACACCTTC	NA	TRBJ1-2	NA	TRBV30
CASSLNPGLNTGELFF	TGTGCCAGCAGCTTAAATCCAGGTTTGAACACCGGGGAGCTGTTTTTT	NA	TRBJ2-2	NA	TRBV7-3
CASSQPREAQKAFF	TGTGCCAGCAGCCAACCCCGGGAGGCACAAAAAGCTTTCTTT	NA	TRBJ1-1	NA	TRBV4-2
CASSRRHGTSGFSTDTQYF	TGCGCCAGCAGCCGAAGACATGGGACTAGCGGGTTTTCCACAGATACGCAGTATTTT	NA	TRBJ2-3	TRBD2	TRBV4-1
CSGKSRVTEAFF	TGCAGCGGTAAATCACGGGTTACTGAAGCTTTCTTT	once	TRBJ1-1	NA	TRBV29-1
CASSYDAQGRGGTDTQYF	TGTGCCAGCAGCTACGATGCCCAGGGGCGGGGGGGCACAGATACGCAGTATTTT	NA	TRBJ2-3	TRBD2	TRBV7-2
CASHSRGRDEKLFF	TGTGCCAGTCATTCCAGGGGAAGGGATGAAAAACTGTTTTTT	NA	TRBJ1-4	NA	TRBV19
CASSVLSAGGGSSRGYTF	TGTGCCAGCAGCGTACTCTCAGCCGGCGGGGGTTCGTCACGGGGCTACACCTTC	NA	TRBJ1-2	NA	TRBV9
CASSQGTGTNHGYGYTF	TGTGCCAGCAGCCAAGGGACAGGGACGAATCATGGCTATGGCTACACCTTC	NA	TRBJ1-2	TRBD1	TRBV14
CASSSQGSSYNEQFF	TGTGCCAGCAGCTCCCAGGGCTCCTCCTACAATGAGCAGTTCTTC	NA	TRBJ2-1	NA	TRBV7-2
CASSPRDIGYGYTF	TGTGCCAGCAGCCCCCGGGACATAGGCTATGGCTACACCTTC	once	TRBJ1-2	NA	TRBV4-2
CASSRRGEAYEQYF	TGTGCCAGCAGTCGTCGGGGGGAAGCCTACGAGCAGTACTTC	NA	TRBJ2-7	TRBD2	TRBV6-5
CASSQGTVASGNQPQHF	TGTGCCAGCAGCCAAGGGACAGTCGCGTCCGGCAATCAGCCCCAGCATTTT	NA	TRBJ1-5	NA	TRBV3-1/TRBV3-2
CASNTGNTGELFF	TGTGCCAGCAATACAGGGAACACCGGGGAGCTGTTTTTT	NA	TRBJ2-2	NA	TRBV7-9
CASSFGDRDLEQYF	TGTGCCAGCAGCTTCGGGGACAGGGACCTGGAGCAGTACTTC	NA	TRBJ2-7	TRBD1	TRBV5-8
CASSLSVVWEEQYF	TGTGCCAGCAGCTTATCGGTGGTTTGGGAGGAGCAGTACTTC	NA	TRBJ2-7	NA	TRBV5-8
CASSLDGRGLSTEAFF	TGCGCCAGCAGCTTGGATGGCAGGGGGTTAAGCACTGAAGCTTTCTTT	NA	TRBJ1-1	TRBD1	TRBV5-1
CASSYSSGTGGQPQHF	TGTGCCAGCAGTTACTCGTCCGGGACAGGGGGCCAGCCCCAGCATTTT	NA	TRBJ1-5	TRBD1	TRBV6-6
CASSPQGREPQHF	TGTGCCAGCAGTCCCCAGGGGAGGGAGCCCCAGCATTTT	NA	TRBJ1-5	NA	TRBV12-3/TRBV12-4
CASSVGGTLSTDTQYF	TGTGCCAGCAGCGTAGGGGGGACACTTAGCACAGATACGCAGTATTTT	once	TRBJ2-3	NA	TRBV9
CASNGAGFGYTF	TGTGCCAGCAATGGGGCAGGGTTTGGCTACACCTTC	NA	TRBJ1-2	NA	TRBV12-3/TRBV12-4
CASSSTPPRAGGYTF	TGTGCCAGTAGTTCAACTCCCCCACGGGCGGGTGGCTACACCTTC	NA	TRBJ1-2	NA	TRBV19
CASRQGYSPLHF	TGTGCCAGCAGACAGGGTTATTCACCCCTCCACTTT	NA	TRBJ1-6	NA	TRBV6-5